The clone carrying this T cell receptor (beta chain) was counted ten times or more. Its specificity is not known. This specimen belongs to a study of Graves' ophthalmopathy and Graves' hyperthyroidism. This CDR3 comprises 15 residues. With 2 bases removed from V and 0 bases from J, the gap between germline ends came to 10 bases. Study-wide points: A majority of expanded thyroid clonotypes exceeding 0.001 frequency were likewise present in blood.

RNA transcripts were the source from which TCR beta CDR3 regions were amplified. HTBI-primed first-round RT-PCR preceded second-round multiplex PCR. One entry per CDR3 protein, called by TCRdb with MiXCR from the multiplex PCR reads. The table has a few hundred thousand distinct CDR3 sequences, approximately 15% seen once. The TCR was taken from a young woman with stable Graves' hyperthyroidism. This rearrangement joins TRBV12-3 or TRBV12-4 to TRBJ1-1, with TRBD1 as a possible D gene (5 bases). Input material: peripheral blood. The CDR3 region is CASSLTGALNTEAFF. The CDR3 DNA sequence: TGTGCCAGCAGTTTAACCGGGGCCTTGAACACTGAAGCTTTCTTT.